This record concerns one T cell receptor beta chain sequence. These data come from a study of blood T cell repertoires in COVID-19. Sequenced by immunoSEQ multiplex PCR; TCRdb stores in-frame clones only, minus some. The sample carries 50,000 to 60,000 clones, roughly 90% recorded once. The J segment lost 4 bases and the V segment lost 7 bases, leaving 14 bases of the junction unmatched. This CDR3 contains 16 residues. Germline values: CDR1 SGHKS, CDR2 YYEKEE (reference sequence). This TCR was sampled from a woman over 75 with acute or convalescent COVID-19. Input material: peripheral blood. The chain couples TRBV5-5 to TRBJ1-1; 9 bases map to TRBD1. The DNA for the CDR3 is TGTGCCAGCGTCATAGCTCCGGGACAGGGATTCACTGAAGCTTTCTTT. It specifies CASVIAPGQGFTEAFF. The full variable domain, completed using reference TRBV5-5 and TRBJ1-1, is DAGVTQSPTHLIKTRGQQVTLRCSPISGHKSVSWYQQVLGQGPQFIFQYYEKEERGRGNFPDRFSARQFPNYSSELNVNALLLGDSALYLCASVIAPGQGFTEAFFGQGTRLTVV.